These 31 T cell receptor beta chains share one sample of origin, sequenced in a study of T cell responses to AZD1222 COVID-19 vaccine. The table came from immunoSEQ multiplex PCR; TCRdb's copy has only in-frame clones and leaves some out. The sample shows approximately 160,000 clones, approximately 90% of them seen only once. This specimen consisted of peripheral blood, obtained on day 0 of AZD1222 vaccination. The source of these receptors is an adult in good health.

The chain is built from TRBV27 and TRBJ1-6; no reliable D call. CDR3 length equals 17 residues. Trimming took 5 bases from V and 5 from J, leaving 19 bases between them. The V gene's germline CDR1 is MNHEY and CDR2 SMNVEV (reference sequence). CDR3 region: CASSQVVGFSHNSPLHF. The CDR3 DNA reads as TGTGCCAGCAGTCAAGTCGTGGGGTTCTCGCATAATTCACCCCTCCACTTT.

This clone came up a few times. This chain joins TRBV2 and TRBJ1-4; D call uncertain. This CDR3 region has 15 residues. Germline values: CDR1 SNHLY, CDR2 FYNNEI. Trimming removed 10 bases at V and 5 bases at J, with 20 bases between. CDR3 sequence reads: CATNEGGAGNEKLFF. The CDR3 DNA reads TGTGCCACCAATGAGGGAGGAGCGGGCAATGAAAAACTGTTTTTT.

The rearrangement joins TRBV6-9 to TRBJ1-6; D might be TRBD1 (6 bases). CDR3 length: 16 amino acids. The germline gives CDR1 MNHGY, CDR2 SVAAGI. The V end was cut by 5 bases, the J end by 8 bases, with 19 bases between. As DNA, the CDR3 is TGTGCCAGCAGTGCCAACCGGGACATGACCCATTCACCCCTCCACTTT. Its translation: CASSANRDMTHSPLHF.

The J gene is TRBJ2-7, the V gene TRBV12-5; D is ambiguous. Germline V lookup: CDR1 LGHNT, CDR2 FRNRAP. The V and J ends lost 1 base and 4 bases respectively, with 2 bases between them. The CDR3 totals 11 residues. This chain's CDR3 is CASGLGYEQYF. The CDR3 coding sequence is TGTGCTAGTGGTTTGGGGTACGAGCAGTACTTC.

This clone turned up a few times. The genes are TRBV27 and TRBJ1-4; 7 bases agree with TRBD1. Unmatched junction bases numbered 10, after V lost 3 bases and J lost 0 bases. The germline V gene encodes CDR1 MNHEY and CDR2 SMNVEV (reference sequence). The CDR3 runs to 18 residues. The CDR3 nucleotides are TGTGCCAGCAGTTTGCAGCAGGGGGGGCCTGCAACTAATGAAAAACTGTTTTTT. Protein product: CASSLQQGGPATNEKLFF.

V is TRBV9 and J is TRBJ2-3, with no clear D. CDR1 SGDLS and CDR2 YYNGEE come from the germline V gene. The CDR3 runs to 13 residues. V gave up 4 bases and J gave up 0 bases, with 6 bases separating them. CDR3 nucleotide sequence: TGTGCCAGCAGCCTCTCTAGCACAGATACGCAGTATTTT. Its protein is CASSLSSTDTQYF.

The chain links TRBV4-1 to TRBJ1-2, with 9 bases fitting TRBD1. Losses at the gene ends were 1 base for V and 8 bases for J; bases not matched to a gene: 8. The CDR3 contains 15 residues. CDR1 and CDR2 (germline): MGHRA, YSYEKL. DNA for the CDR3: TGCGCCAGCAGCCAAGGGTCGGACAGGGGAGTGGGCTACACCTTC. It translates to CASSQGSDRGVGYTF.

The V and J genes are TRBV6-2 or TRBV6-3 and TRBJ1-1; tentatively, D is TRBD1 (6 bases). The germline V and J ends were trimmed by 5 bases and 7 bases, with 20 bases remaining between them. Per germline, CDR1 MNHEY and CDR2 SVGEGT. This CDR3 has 15 residues. The CDR3 sequence is CASSRPPGVSGEAFF. The CDR3 bases are TGTGCCAGCAGTCGTCCACCAGGGGTTTCGGGTGAAGCTTTCTTT.

The CDR3 nucleotides are TGTGCCAGCAGCATGGGACTAGCGGGCTACGAGCAGTACTTC. Its translation is CASSMGLAGYEQYF. The chain employs TRBV5-4 and TRBJ2-7, with 12 bases that match TRBD2. Germline lookup yields CDR1 SGHNT and CDR2 YYREEE (reference sequence). This CDR3 region has 14 residues. V shed 4 bases and J 3 bases; nucleotides not matched to a gene: 2.

The chain is built from TRBV7-2 and TRBJ1-1, with D possibly TRBD1 on 5 matching bases. Trimming cost V 2 bases and J 5 bases, with 9 bases left between them. The germline gives CDR1 SGHTA, CDR2 FQGNSA. The CDR3 has 13 amino acids. CDR3 protein: CASSLSQGTEAFF. The CDR3 bases are TGTGCCAGCAGCTTAAGTCAGGGAACTGAAGCTTTCTTT.

The chain is built from TRBV6-2 or TRBV6-3 and TRBJ2-5; D ambiguous. Germline V gene lookup returns CDR1 MNHEY and CDR2 SVGEGT. Trimming cost V 4 bases and J 4 bases, with 7 bases left between them. The CDR3 loop spans 12 amino acids. The CDR3 sequence: CASSFGPETQYF. The CDR3 nucleotides read TGTGCCAGCAGTTTCGGACCAGAGACCCAGTACTTC.

The chain carries TRBV7-3 and TRBJ2-5; a weak D match, TRBD1 (5 bases). Trimming left V 3 bases short and J 5 bases short, with 10 bases between. Per the germline V gene, CDR1 is SGHTA and CDR2 is FQGTGA. The CDR3 has 13 amino acids. CDR3 DNA sequence: TGTGCCAGCAGCTTTACCAGGGATGAGACCCAGTACTTC. Translated, it gives CASSFTRDETQYF.

The gene calls are TRBV9 and TRBJ2-6, with D possibly matching TRBD1 (5 bases). V was shortened by 4 bases and J by 0 bases, with 11 bases between the two germline ends. Germline assignment: CDR1 SGDLS and CDR2 YYNGEE. The CDR3 consists of 16 residues. CDR3 coding DNA: TGTGCCAGCAGCCCGTTCGGACACTCTGGGGCCAACGTCCTGACTTTC. It encodes CASSPFGHSGANVLTF.

The V gene is TRBV7-2, the J gene TRBJ1-4; 9 bases map to TRBD1. From germline, CDR1 is SGHTA and CDR2 FQGNSA. CDR3 size: 17 residues. V was clipped by 3 bases and J by 0 bases; unmatched bases: 5. The CDR3 loop is CASSFPTGGSTNEKLFF. The CDR3 DNA reads TGTGCCAGCAGCTTCCCGACAGGGGGATCAACTAATGAAAAACTGTTTTTT.

This chain joins TRBV7-6 and TRBJ2-6; no firm D call. Trimming left V 1 base short and J 1 base short, with 11 bases between. CDR3 size: 17 residues. Germline values: CDR1 SGHVS, CDR2 FNYEAQ. CDR3: CASSLGHQSSGANVLTF. CDR3 sequence (DNA): TGTGCCAGCAGCTTAGGTCACCAGAGTTCTGGGGCCAACGTCCTGACTTTC.

V usage is TRBV27 and J usage is TRBJ1-2; 7 nucleotides match TRBD1. With V trimmed by 5 bases and J by 2 bases, 8 bases remained unmatched. Germline CDR1 reads MNHEY; CDR2 reads SMNVEV (reference sequence). There are 15 residues in the CDR3. The CDR3 spells CASSPTGVTNYGYTF. The DNA of the CDR3 is TGTGCCAGCAGTCCCACAGGGGTTACGAACTATGGCTACACCTTC.

This clone showed up just a few times. The V call is TRBV7-9, the J call TRBJ2-5, with TRBD2 matching over 7 bases. The CDR3 has 16 residues. CDR1 and CDR2 from the germline V gene are SEHNR and FQNEAQ (reference sequence). V lost 4 bases to trimming and J lost 1 base; unmatched junction nucleotides: 9. The CDR3 is CASSSDVGGTQETQYF. Written as DNA, the CDR3 is TGTGCCAGCAGCTCCGACGTGGGGGGGACCCAAGAGACCCAGTACTTC. Combining the CDR3 with reference TRBV7-9 and TRBJ2-5 gives the whole variable domain DTGVSQNPRHKITKRGQNVTFRCDPISEHNRLYWYRQTLGQGPEFLTYFQNEAQLEKSRLLSDRFSAERPKGSFSTLEIQRTEQGDSAMYLCASSSDVGGTQETQYFGPGTRLLVL.

This chain connects TRBV6-5 to TRBJ2-7; no clear D. Germline-derived CDR1 and CDR2 are MNHEY and SVGAGI. Trimming pared 8 bases from V and 1 base from J, leaving 12 bases between. CDR3 length equals 13 residues. CDR3 in amino acids: CASSLGWSYEQYF. The CDR3 DNA is TGTGCCAGCTCCCTGGGGTGGTCCTACGAGCAGTACTTC.

The chain is built from TRBV11-3 and TRBJ2-3; 9 bases match TRBD2. V trimming: 1 base; J trimming: 0 bases; junction bases outside the gene matches: 5. The CDR3 is 17 residues long. Germline CDR1 and CDR2: SGHNT and YENEEA. CDR3 nucleotide sequence: TGTGCCAGCAGCTTAGGGGCGACTAGCGGTAGCACAGATACGCAGTATTTT. Translated: CASSLGATSGSTDTQYF.

This clone appeared once. This rearrangement joins TRBV9 to TRBJ2-4; D is possibly TRBD1 (5 bases). The CDR3 consists of 17 residues. Germline CDR1 reads SGDLS; CDR2 reads YYNGEE. V lost 0 bases and J lost 0, with 13 bases in between. For the CDR3, the DNA is TGTGCCAGCAGCGTAGTAGAGGCAGGGCTAGCCAAAAACATTCAGTACTTC. It is translated as CASSVVEAGLAKNIQYF. Together with reference TRBV9 and TRBJ2-4, the CDR3 gives the full variable domain: DSGVTQTPKHLITATGQRVTLRCSPRSGDLSVYWYQQSLDQGLQFLIQYYNGEERAKGNILERFSAQQFPDLHSELNLSSLELGDSALYFCASSVVEAGLAKNIQYFGAGTRLSVL.

The chain has TRBV5-4 and TRBJ1-6, with TRBD1 matching over 9 bases. The CDR3 is 15 amino acids. Germline CDR1 reads SGHNT; CDR2 reads YYREEE (reference sequence). V gave up 2 bases and J gave up 10 bases; unmatched junction bases: 7. CDR3 coding DNA: TGTGCCAGCAGCTTACCCGGGACAGGGAAATCACCCCTCCACTTT. Amino acid sequence: CASSLPGTGKSPLHF.

The chain carries TRBV19 and TRBJ1-2, with 8 nucleotides matching TRBD1. V was clipped by 10 bases and J by 0 bases; unmatched bases: 16. Germline CDR1 and CDR2: LNHDA and SQIVND (reference sequence). CDR3 length: 17 amino acids. The CDR3 region has the DNA TGTGCCACTTCCGGCCGTGACAGGGGAATTTCTAACTATGGCTACACCTTC. It is translated as CATSGRDRGISNYGYTF.

The chain has TRBV10-2 and TRBJ2-3, with D perhaps TRBD2 (6 bases). This CDR3 is built from 16 residues. Trimming took off 6 bases at V and 2 bases at J, with 18 bases between the two ends. Looked up from germline, CDR1 is WSHSY and CDR2 is SAAADI. CDR3 nucleotide sequence: TGCGCCAGCAGCGACGCTAGCGCGGCCTACACAGATACGCAGTATTTT. Protein product: CASSDASAAYTDTQYF.

The chain employs TRBV19 and TRBJ2-1; TRBD2 agrees at 7 bases. J gave up 3 bases and V 5 bases, and 4 bases lay outside the gene matches. The CDR3 runs 14 residues. From germline, CDR1 is LNHDA and CDR2 SQIVND (reference sequence). The CDR3 DNA reads as TGTGCCAGTAGTCCAAGCGGGGTCTACAATGAGCAGTTCTTC. Protein sequence: CASSPSGVYNEQFF.

The V gene is TRBV4-2, the J gene TRBJ1-1; no clear D. V lost 0 bases and J 5 bases, leaving 7 bases between the germline ends. CDR3 length: 13 residues. CDR1 is LGHNA and CDR2 is YNFKEQ in the germline V gene. The CDR3, as DNA: TGTGCCAGCAGCCAAGATATACGGACTGAAGCTTTCTTT. This gives the protein CASSQDIRTEAFF.

The V and J genes are TRBV5-6 and TRBJ1-6; 7 nucleotides align to TRBD1. CDR3 length equals 14 residues. V gave up 5 bases and J gave up 7 bases; unmatched junction bases: 6. Germline CDR1 SGHDT, CDR2 YYEEEE. CDR3 in DNA: TGTGCCAGCAGAATACAGGGGTTGAATTCACCCCTCCACTTT. This gives the protein CASRIQGLNSPLHF.

The gene calls are TRBV10-3 and TRBJ2-6; no firm D call. CDR1 ENHRY and CDR2 SYGVKD come from the germline V gene. CDR3 length equals 15 residues. Trimming took 3 bases from V and 1 from J, leaving 7 bases between them. CDR3 residues: CAISDLGSGANVLTF. The CDR3 DNA follows: TGTGCCATCAGTGATTTGGGGTCTGGGGCCAACGTCCTGACTTTC.

This clone was recorded only once. This chain links TRBV12-3 or TRBV12-4 with TRBJ1-2; no clear D gene. CDR3 size: 13 residues. V lost 5 bases to trimming and J lost 1 base, with 8 bases between them. CDR3 nucleotide sequence: TGTGCCAGCAGTCCAGATATTAACTATGGCTACACCTTC. Translated, it gives CASSPDINYGYTF.

The chain employs TRBV9 and TRBJ1-5, with TRBD1 identical over 8 bases. CDR1 SGDLS and CDR2 YYNGEE come from the germline V gene. The CDR3 has 14 amino acids. Trimming cost V 3 bases and J 3 bases; bases outside gene matches: 2. CDR3 amino acids: CASSGTGFNQPQHF. In nucleotides, the CDR3 is TGTGCCAGCAGCGGGACAGGGTTCAATCAGCCCCAGCATTTT.

The chain recombines TRBV15 with TRBJ2-1; possibly TRBD1 for D (5 bases). The germline gives CDR1 LNHNV, CDR2 YYDKDF (reference sequence). This CDR3 spans 13 amino acids. With 3 bases removed from V and 9 bases from J, the gap between germline ends came to 12 bases. The CDR3 region is CATSRSGIGEQFF. The CDR3 bases are TGTGCCACCAGCAGGTCAGGGATCGGTGAGCAGTTCTTC.

The chain carries TRBV2 and TRBJ1-5; 9 nucleotides match TRBD1. V gave up 0 bases and J gave up 7 bases; unmatched junction bases: 1. Germline CDR1 and CDR2: SNHLY and FYNNEI. The CDR3 is made up of 14 amino acids. The CDR3 loop is CASSEATGGQPQHF. The CDR3 DNA sequence: TGTGCCAGCAGTGAAGCGACAGGGGGACAGCCCCAGCATTTT. The full variable domain, completed using reference TRBV2 and TRBJ1-5, is EPEVTQTPSHQVTQMGQEVILRCVPISNHLYFYWYRQILGQKVEFLVSFYNNEISEKSEIFDDQFSVERPDGSNFTLKIRSTKLEDSAMYFCASSEATGGQPQHFGDGTRLSIL.